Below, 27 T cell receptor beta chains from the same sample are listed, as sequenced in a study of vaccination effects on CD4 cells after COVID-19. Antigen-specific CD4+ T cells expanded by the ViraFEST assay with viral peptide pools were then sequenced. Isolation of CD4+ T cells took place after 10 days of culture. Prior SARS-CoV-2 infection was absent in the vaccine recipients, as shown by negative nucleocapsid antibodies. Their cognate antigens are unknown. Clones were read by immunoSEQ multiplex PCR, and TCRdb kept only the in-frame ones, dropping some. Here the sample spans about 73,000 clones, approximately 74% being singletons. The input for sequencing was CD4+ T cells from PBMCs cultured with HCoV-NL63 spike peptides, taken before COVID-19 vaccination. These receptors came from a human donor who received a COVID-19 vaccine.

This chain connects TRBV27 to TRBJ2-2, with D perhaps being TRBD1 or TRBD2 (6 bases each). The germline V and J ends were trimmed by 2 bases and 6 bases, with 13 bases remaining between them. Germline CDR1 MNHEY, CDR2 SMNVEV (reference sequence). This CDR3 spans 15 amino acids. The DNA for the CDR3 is TGTGCCAGCAGTTTAAGGGGGGTTAACCCCGGGGAGCTGTTTTTT. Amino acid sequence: CASSLRGVNPGELFF.

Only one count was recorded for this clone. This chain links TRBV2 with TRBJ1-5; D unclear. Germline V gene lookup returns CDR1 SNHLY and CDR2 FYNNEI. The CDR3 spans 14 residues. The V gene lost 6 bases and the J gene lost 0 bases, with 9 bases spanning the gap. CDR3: CASRQDGSNQPQHF. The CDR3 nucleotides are TGTGCCAGCAGGCAGGACGGTAGCAATCAGCCCCAGCATTTT.

This CDR3 reads CASSLGVGADTQYF. The CDR3 DNA reads TGCGCCAGCAGCTTGGGTGTCGGAGCAGATACGCAGTATTTT. This sequence joins TRBV5-1 and TRBJ2-3; no firm D call. Deletions cut 0 bases from V and 4 bases from J, with 9 bases between. CDR1 and CDR2 (germline): SGHRS, YFSETQ. The CDR3 is 14 amino acids.

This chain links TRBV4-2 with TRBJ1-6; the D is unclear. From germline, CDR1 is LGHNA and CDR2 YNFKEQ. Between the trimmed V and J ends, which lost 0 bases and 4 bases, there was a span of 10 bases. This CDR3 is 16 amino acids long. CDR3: CASSQDPTDYNSPLHF. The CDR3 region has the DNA TGTGCCAGCAGCCAAGACCCCACAGATTATAATTCACCCCTCCACTTT.

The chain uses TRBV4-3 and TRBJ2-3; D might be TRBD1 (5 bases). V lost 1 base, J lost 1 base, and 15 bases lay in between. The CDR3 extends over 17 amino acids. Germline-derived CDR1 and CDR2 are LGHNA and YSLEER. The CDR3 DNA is TGCGCCAGCAGCCAAGTATCAGGGTTTTCTGGCACAGATACGCAGTATTTT. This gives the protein CASSQVSGFSGTDTQYF.

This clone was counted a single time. The CDR3 here is CASSQSSQGNTIYF. CDR3 coding DNA: TGTGCCAGCAGCCAAAGTTCACAGGGAAACACCATATATTTT. The V and J genes are TRBV3-1 (or the pseudogene TRBV3-2) and TRBJ1-3; no firm D call. The CDR3 totals 14 residues. Germline V lookup: CDR1 LGHDT, CDR2 YNNKEL (reference sequence). With 2 bases removed from V and 4 bases from J, the gap between germline ends came to 9 bases.

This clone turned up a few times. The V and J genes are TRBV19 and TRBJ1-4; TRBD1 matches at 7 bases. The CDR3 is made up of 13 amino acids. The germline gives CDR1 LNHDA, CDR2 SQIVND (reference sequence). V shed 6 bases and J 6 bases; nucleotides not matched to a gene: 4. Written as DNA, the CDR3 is TGTGCCAGTAGACAGGGGCGATATGAAAAACTGTTTTTT. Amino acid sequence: CASRQGRYEKLFF.

This CDR3 is CASSLAGEKETQYF. The CDR3 bases are TGTGCCAGCAGCTTAGCGGGGGAGAAAGAGACCCAGTACTTC. The chain couples TRBV7-7 to TRBJ2-5; perhaps D is TRBD1 or TRBD2 (5 bases each). Between the trimmed V and J ends, which lost 0 bases and 3 bases, there was a span of 8 bases. CDR3 size: 14 residues. CDR1 and CDR2 (germline): SSHAT, FNYEAQ (reference sequence).

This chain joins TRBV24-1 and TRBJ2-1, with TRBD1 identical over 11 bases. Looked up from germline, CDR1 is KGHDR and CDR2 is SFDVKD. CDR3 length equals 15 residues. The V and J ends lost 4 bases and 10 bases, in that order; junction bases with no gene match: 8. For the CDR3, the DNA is TGTGCCACCAGTGACCCGGGACAGGGGGACGCGGAGCAGTTCTTC. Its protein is CATSDPGQGDAEQFF.

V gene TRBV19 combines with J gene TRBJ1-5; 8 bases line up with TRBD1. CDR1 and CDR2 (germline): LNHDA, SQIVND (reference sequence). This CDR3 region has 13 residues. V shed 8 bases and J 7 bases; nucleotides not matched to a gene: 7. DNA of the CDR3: TGTGCCAGTGGCCAGGGGGCTTGGCAGCCCCAGCATTTT. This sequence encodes CASGQGAWQPQHF. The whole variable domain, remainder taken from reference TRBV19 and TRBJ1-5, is DGGITQSPKYLFRKEGQNVTLSCEQNLNHDAMYWYRQDPGQGLRLIYYSQIVNDFQKGDIAEGYSVSREKKESFPLTVTSAQKNPTAFYLCASGQGAWQPQHFGDGTRLSIL.

The CDR3 DNA follows: TGTGCCAGCAGACGGGACAGCGGGGGCTACACCTTC. Amino acids: CASRRDSGGYTF. This chain connects TRBV6-5 to TRBJ1-2, with 7 bases identical to TRBD1. The germline gives CDR1 MNHEY, CDR2 SVGAGI. V lost 6 bases, J lost 8 bases, and 6 bases stayed unmatched. This CDR3 is 12 amino acids long.

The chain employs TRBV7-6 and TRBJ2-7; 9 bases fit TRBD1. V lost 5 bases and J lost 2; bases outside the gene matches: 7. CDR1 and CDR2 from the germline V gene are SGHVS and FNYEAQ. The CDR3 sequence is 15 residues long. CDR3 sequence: CASSLQGAPTYEQYV. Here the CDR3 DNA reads TGTGCCAGCAGCCTACAGGGGGCCCCAACCTACGAGCAGTACGTC.

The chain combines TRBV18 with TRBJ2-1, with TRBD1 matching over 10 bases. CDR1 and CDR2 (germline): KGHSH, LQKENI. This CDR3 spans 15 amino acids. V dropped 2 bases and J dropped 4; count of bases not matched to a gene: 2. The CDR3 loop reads CASSPGTGAYNEQFF. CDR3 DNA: TGTGCCAGCTCACCAGGGACAGGGGCATACAATGAGCAGTTCTTC.

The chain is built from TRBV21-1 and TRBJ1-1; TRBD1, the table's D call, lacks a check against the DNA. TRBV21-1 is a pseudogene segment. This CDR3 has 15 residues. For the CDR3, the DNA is TGTGCCAGCAGCAAACCGGGACAGCTGAACACTGAAGCTTTCTTT. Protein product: CASSKPGQLNTEAFF.

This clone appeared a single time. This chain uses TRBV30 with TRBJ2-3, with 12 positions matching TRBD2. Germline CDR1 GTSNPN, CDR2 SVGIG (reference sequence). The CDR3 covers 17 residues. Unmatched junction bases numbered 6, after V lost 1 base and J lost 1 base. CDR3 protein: CAWSGLAGVRGTDTQYF. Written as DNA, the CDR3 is TGTGCCTGGAGTGGACTAGCGGGGGTTCGTGGCACAGATACGCAGTATTTT. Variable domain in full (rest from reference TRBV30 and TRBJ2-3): SQTIHQWPATLVQPVGSPLSLECTVEGTSNPNLYWYRQAAGRGLQLLFYSVGIGQISSEVPQNLSASRPQDRQFILSSKKLLLSDSGFYLCAWSGLAGVRGTDTQYFGPGTRLTVL.

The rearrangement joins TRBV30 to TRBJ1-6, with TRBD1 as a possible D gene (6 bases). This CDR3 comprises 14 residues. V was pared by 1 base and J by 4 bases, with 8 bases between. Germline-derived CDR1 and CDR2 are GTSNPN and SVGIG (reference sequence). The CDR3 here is CAWSEQGYNSPLHF. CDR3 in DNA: TGTGCCTGGAGTGAACAGGGTTATAATTCACCCCTCCACTTT.

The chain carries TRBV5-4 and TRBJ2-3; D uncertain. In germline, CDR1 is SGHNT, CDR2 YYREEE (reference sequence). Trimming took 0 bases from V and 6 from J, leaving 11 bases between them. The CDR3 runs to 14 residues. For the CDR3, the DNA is TGTGCCAGCAGCTTGGCGTTGTCGGGCGATACGCAGTATTTT. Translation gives CASSLALSGDTQYF.

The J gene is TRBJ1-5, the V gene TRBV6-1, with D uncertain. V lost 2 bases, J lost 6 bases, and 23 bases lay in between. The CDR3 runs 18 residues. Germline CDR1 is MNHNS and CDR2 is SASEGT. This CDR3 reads CASSEPRIRSLVAQPQHF. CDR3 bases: TGTGCCAGCAGTGAACCCCGGATTCGAAGCCTTGTGGCTCAGCCCCAGCATTTT.

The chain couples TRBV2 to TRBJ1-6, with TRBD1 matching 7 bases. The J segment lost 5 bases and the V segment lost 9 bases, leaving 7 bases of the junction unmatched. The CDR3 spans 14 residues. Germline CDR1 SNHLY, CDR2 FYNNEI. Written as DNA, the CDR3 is TGTGCCAGTCGGGACAGTCGAGATAATTCACCCCTCCACTTT. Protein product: CASRDSRDNSPLHF. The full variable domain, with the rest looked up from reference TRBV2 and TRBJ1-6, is EPEVTQTPSHQVTQMGQEVILRCVPISNHLYFYWYRQILGQKVEFLVSFYNNEISEKSEIFDDQFSVERPDGSNFTLKIRSTKLEDSAMYFCASRDSRDNSPLHFGNGTRLTVT.

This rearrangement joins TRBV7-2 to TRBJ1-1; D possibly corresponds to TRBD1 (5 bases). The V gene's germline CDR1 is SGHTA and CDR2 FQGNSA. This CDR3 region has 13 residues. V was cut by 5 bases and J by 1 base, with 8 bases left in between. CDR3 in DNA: TGTGCCAGCAGCCGCGACAGGAACACTGAAGCTTTCTTT. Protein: CASSRDRNTEAFF.

The DNA for the CDR3 is TGTGCCAGCAGCCGAGGCGGGACAGCCTCGAACACCGGGGAGCTGTTTTTT. Encoded protein: CASSRGGTASNTGELFF. The rearrangement links TRBV6-6 to TRBJ2-2, with D tentatively TRBD1 (7 bases). Germline CDR1 and CDR2: MNHNY and SVGAGI (reference sequence). The CDR3 runs 17 residues. V shed 6 bases and J shed 0 bases, with 17 bases lying between them.

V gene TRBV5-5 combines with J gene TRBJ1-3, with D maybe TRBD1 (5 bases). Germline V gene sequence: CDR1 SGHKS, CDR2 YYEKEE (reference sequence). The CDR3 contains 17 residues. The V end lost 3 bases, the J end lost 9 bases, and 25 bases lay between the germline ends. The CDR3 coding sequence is TGTGCCAGCAGCTCCACACAGGTCCCTGGTGCGTGGGGCACCATATATTTT. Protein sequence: CASSSTQVPGAWGTIYF. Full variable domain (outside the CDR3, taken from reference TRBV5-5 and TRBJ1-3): DAGVTQSPTHLIKTRGQQVTLRCSPISGHKSVSWYQQVLGQGPQFIFQYYEKEERGRGNFPDRFSARQFPNYSSELNVNALLLGDSALYLCASSSTQVPGAWGTIYFGEGSWLTVV.

The CDR3 nucleotides are TGTGCCAGCAGCTCCGGGACAGATAGCAATCAGCCCCAGCATTTT. Translated: CASSSGTDSNQPQHF. The V and J genes are TRBV7-7 and TRBJ1-5; 7 nucleotides align to TRBD1. The trim removed 4 bases at V and 0 bases at J, leaving 3 bases unmatched. The length of the CDR3 is 15 residues. CDR1 SSHAT and CDR2 FNYEAQ come from the germline V gene (reference sequence). Filled out from reference TRBV7-7 and TRBJ1-5, the complete variable domain reads GAGVSQSPRYKVTKRGQDVTLRCDPISSHATLYWYQQALGQGPEFLTYFNYEAQPDKSGLPSDRFSAERPEGSISTLTIQRTEQRDSAMYRCASSSGTDSNQPQHFGDGTRLSIL.

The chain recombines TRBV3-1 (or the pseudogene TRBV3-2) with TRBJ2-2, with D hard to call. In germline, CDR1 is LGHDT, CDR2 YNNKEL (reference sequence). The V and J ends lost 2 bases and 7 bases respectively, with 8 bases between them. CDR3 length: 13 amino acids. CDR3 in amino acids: CASSQLAGGELFF. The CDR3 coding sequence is TGTGCCAGCAGCCAATTGGCCGGCGGGGAGCTGTTTTTT.

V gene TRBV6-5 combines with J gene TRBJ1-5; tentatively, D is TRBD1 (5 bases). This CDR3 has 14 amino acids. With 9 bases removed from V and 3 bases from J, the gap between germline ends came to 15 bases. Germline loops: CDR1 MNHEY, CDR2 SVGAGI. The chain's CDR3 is CASTTGTINQPQHF. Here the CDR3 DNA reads TGTGCCAGTACAACGGGGACGATCAATCAGCCCCAGCATTTT.

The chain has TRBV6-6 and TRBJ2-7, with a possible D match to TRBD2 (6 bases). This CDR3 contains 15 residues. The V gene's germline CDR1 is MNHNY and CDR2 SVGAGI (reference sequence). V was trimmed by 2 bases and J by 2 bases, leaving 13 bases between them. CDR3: CASSYGGGRTYEQYV. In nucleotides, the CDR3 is TGTGCCAGCAGTTACGGGGGAGGTAGGACCTACGAGCAGTACGTC.

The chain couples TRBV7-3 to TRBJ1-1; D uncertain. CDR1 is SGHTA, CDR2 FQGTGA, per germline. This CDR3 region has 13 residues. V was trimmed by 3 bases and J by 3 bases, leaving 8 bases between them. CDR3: CASSFGEDTEAFF. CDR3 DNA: TGTGCCAGCAGCTTTGGGGAGGACACTGAAGCTTTCTTT.